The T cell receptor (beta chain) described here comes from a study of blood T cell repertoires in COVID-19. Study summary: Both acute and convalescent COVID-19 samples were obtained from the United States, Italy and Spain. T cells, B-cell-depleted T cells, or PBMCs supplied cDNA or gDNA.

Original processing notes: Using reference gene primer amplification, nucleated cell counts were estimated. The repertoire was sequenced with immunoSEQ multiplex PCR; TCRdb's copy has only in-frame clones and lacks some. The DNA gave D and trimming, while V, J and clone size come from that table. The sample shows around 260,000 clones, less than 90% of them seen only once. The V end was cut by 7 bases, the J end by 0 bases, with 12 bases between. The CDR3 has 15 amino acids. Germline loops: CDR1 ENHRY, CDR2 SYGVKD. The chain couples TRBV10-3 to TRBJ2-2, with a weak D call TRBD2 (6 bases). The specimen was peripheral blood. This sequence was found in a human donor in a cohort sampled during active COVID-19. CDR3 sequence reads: CAIKAGHSNTGELFF. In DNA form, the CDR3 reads TGTGCCATCAAAGCGGGCCATTCGAACACCGGGGAGCTGTTTTTT.